This T cell receptor (beta chain) was identified during a study of identical twins. This clonotype was detected a few times. Germline-derived CDR1 and CDR2 are SGHRS and YFSETQ. The V gene end was trimmed by 4 bases and the J gene end by 8 bases; junction bases not matched to a gene: 6. The CDR3 loop spans 13 amino acids. TCRdb passed the 5' RACE reads through MiXCR, listing each CDR3 protein once. The repertoire holds some 730,000 distinct CDR3 sequences, with roughly 18% as singletons. The sample was also linked to a second study, of T cells expressing NK-cell markers.

Sequencing was performed on PBMCs. The chain is built from TRBV5-1 and TRBJ1-2; 9 bases map to TRBD1. The TCR comes from a young woman in good health. The DNA of the CDR3 is TGCGCCAGCAGCACAGGGGGCGCGAGAGGCTACACCTTC. Translated: CASSTGGARGYTF.